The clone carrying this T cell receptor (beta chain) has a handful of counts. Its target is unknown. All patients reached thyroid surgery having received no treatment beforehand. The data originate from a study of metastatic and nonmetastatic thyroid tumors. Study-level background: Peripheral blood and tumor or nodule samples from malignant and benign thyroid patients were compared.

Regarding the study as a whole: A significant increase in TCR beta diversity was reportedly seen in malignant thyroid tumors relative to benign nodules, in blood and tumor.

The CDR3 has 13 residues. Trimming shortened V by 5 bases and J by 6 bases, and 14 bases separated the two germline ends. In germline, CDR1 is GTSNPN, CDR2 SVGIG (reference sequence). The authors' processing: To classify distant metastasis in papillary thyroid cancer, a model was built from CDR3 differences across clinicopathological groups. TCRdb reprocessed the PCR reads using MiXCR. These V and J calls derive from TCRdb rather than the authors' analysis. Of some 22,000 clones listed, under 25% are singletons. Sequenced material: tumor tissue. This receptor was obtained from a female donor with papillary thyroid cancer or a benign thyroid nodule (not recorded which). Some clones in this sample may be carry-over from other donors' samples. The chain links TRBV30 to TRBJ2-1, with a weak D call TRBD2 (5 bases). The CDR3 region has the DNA TGTGCCTGGCTCTCTACTAGATCCAATGAGCAGTTCTTC. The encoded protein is CAWLSTRSNEQFF.